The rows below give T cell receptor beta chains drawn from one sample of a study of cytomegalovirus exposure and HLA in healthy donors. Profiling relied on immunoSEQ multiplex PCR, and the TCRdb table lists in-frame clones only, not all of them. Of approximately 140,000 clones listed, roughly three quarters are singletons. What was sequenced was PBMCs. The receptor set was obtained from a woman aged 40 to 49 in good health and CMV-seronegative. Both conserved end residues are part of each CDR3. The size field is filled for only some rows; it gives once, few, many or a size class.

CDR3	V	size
CAISDPSTQASYNEQFF	TRBV10-3	few
CARGLAGGFPYEQYF	TRBV21-1	NA
CASGGQTGGEQFF	TRBV5-1	NA
CASSNGQGWNTEAFF	TRBV6-5	NA
CAISNLAGGIDEQYF	TRBV10-3	NA
CASSLSSEQYF	TRBV7-6	NA
CALLRGKNTGELFF	TRBV30	NA
CASSERLAGNTGELFF	TRBV6-4	NA
CASRSDFPNYGYTF	TRBV2	NA
CASSDRTGMNTIYF	TRBV6-5	NA
CASSVETLPGQGTEAFF	TRBV9	NA
CAWSLTVNTEAFF	TRBV30	NA
CASNVGLAGITDTQYF	TRBV5-1	NA
CASSYTGGPGANVLTF	TRBV18	NA
CASSGGNQETQYF	TRBV18	NA
CAISTSGGPGTDTQYF	TRBV10-3	NA
CASSLQGMNTEAFF	TRBV7-9	NA
CASSLAGITYEQYF	TRBV5-1	NA
CASSLAPSYEQYF	TRBV5-1	few
CASSLFGQTQETQYF	TRBV27	few
CASSDSTGTGRETQYF	TRBV6-4	NA
CASRQGAPTGELFF	TRBV19	NA
CASVDRGRSTEAFF	TRBV18	NA
CASSATGLLETQYF	TRBV28	NA
CASSENTLNTEAFF	TRBV6-1	NA
CASHSGLAGVNEQFF	TRBV6-5	NA
CASTRIAGNGETQYF	TRBV5-1	NA
CASSLGRGQGARKGETQYF	TRBV5-5	once
CASSLWPGQGDYGYTF	TRBV5-8	NA
CASSYLAGVSTDTQYF	TRBV7-2	NA
CASSETLAKNSQYF	TRBV6-1	NA
CAWQGAGGANGLTF	TRBV30	once
CASSSETGGPGELFF	TRBV7-9	NA
CASSKGQVFWDEQFF	TRBV5-8	NA
CASNQPGLNYGYTF	TRBV28	few
CASSQVFGLAGGGRQDTQYF	TRBV4-2	NA
CASSTPGEISYEQYF	TRBV28	NA
CASSSTGDYGYTF	TRBV28	NA
CASSSGLAGGHSTDTQYF	TRBV5-1	NA
CASSLSTSNTGELFF	TRBV5-1	NA
CASSIWTGDTEAFF	TRBV19	few
CASSQEGTGEQYF	TRBV14	NA
CASSLGTGQETQYF	TRBV7-9	NA
CASSPPGLAGGETGELFF	TRBV28	NA
CASSLSLAGGRDTQYF	TRBV5-6	NA
CASTGTGSTDTQYF	TRBV25-1	NA
CSVEPSSNYSPLHF	TRBV29-1	NA
CASSPGTGGVETQYF	TRBV27	NA
CASQGTDTGELFF	TRBV11-2	NA